This is a list of T cell receptor beta chains from one sample in a study of human T cells and chemical hapten exposure. One entry per CDR3 protein results from TCRdb running MiXCR on the RACE reads. Of some 190,000 distinct CDR3 sequences in the sample, around 20% were seen once. Sequenced material: whole blood, taken in connection with sensitization to the hapten diphenylcyclopropenone (DPC). The receptors stem from a woman aged 50 to 65 with alopecia areata. Some clones in this sample may be carry-over from other donors' samples. CDR3s include the opening cysteine and the closing phenylalanine or tryptophan. Fields, in order: V gene, J gene, D gene, clone size, CDR3 protein, CDR3 DNA. A D gene is named only where the DNA matches it firmly. Size is stated for part of the rows, as once, few or many counts, or as a class when the clone is expanded.

V gene: TRBV6-2/TRBV6-3
J gene: TRBJ2-6
D gene: -
clone size: few
CDR3 protein: CAITTGQLRSGANVLTF
CDR3 DNA: TGTGCCATAACTACGGGACAACTACGCTCTGGGGCCAACGTCCTGACTTTC

V gene: TRBV5-1
J gene: TRBJ2-5
D gene: -
clone size: few
CDR3 protein: CASSLGTSQETQYF
CDR3 DNA: TGCGCCAGCAGCTTGGGGACGTCTCAGGAGACCCAGTACTTC

V gene: TRBV5-1
J gene: TRBJ2-1
D gene: -
clone size: -
CDR3 protein: CASSLAAGNEQFF
CDR3 DNA: TGCGCCAGCAGCTTGGCAGCCGGTAATGAGCAGTTCTTC

V gene: TRBV10-2
J gene: TRBJ1-4
D gene: -
clone size: many
CDR3 protein: CASSVGQKNEKLFF
CDR3 DNA: TGCGCCAGCAGTGTTGGTCAGAAGAATGAAAAACTGTTTTTT

V gene: TRBV29-1
J gene: TRBJ1-1
D gene: -
clone size: -
CDR3 protein: CSVEVPGSPTEAFF
CDR3 DNA: TGCAGCGTTGAAGTTCCAGGGAGCCCCACTGAAGCTTTCTTT

V gene: TRBV12-3/TRBV12-4
J gene: TRBJ2-1
D gene: TRBD2
clone size: -
CDR3 protein: CASSPLGLAGQF
CDR3 DNA: TGTGCCAGCAGCCCCCTGGGACTAGCGGGACAGTTC

V gene: TRBV7-2
J gene: TRBJ2-7
D gene: -
clone size: few
CDR3 protein: CASSLAVYEQYF
CDR3 DNA: TGTGCCAGCAGCTTAGCTGTATACGAGCAGTACTTC

V gene: TRBV2
J gene: TRBJ2-2
D gene: -
clone size: many
CDR3 protein: CASTNRAINTGELFF
CDR3 DNA: TGTGCCAGCACAAACAGGGCTATTAACACCGGGGAGCTGTTTTTT

V gene: TRBV2
J gene: TRBJ1-4
D gene: TRBD1
clone size: -
CDR3 protein: CASRRQGATNEKLFF
CDR3 DNA: TGTGCCAGCAGAAGACAGGGAGCAACTAATGAAAAACTGTTTTTT

V gene: TRBV7-9
J gene: TRBJ1-2
D gene: -
clone size: -
CDR3 protein: CASSPAGDVRGYTF
CDR3 DNA: TGTGCCAGCAGCCCGGCGGGGGACGTTCGTGGCTACACCTTC

V gene: TRBV3-1
J gene: TRBJ2-5
D gene: TRBD2
clone size: many
CDR3 protein: CASSPITSGRGETQYF
CDR3 DNA: TGTGCCAGCAGCCCAATCACTAGCGGGAGAGGCGAGACCCAGTACTTC

V gene: TRBV6-5
J gene: TRBJ2-2
D gene: -
clone size: -
CDR3 protein: CASRPRENGGELFF
CDR3 DNA: TGTGCCAGCAGGCCGAGGGAGAATGGCGGGGAGCTGTTTTTT

V gene: TRBV5-1
J gene: TRBJ1-3
D gene: -
clone size: -
CDR3 protein: CASSPGGFDGSSGNTIYF
CDR3 DNA: TGCGCCAGCAGCCCGGGGGGTTTTGACGGGAGCTCTGGAAACACCATATATTTT

V gene: TRBV6-6
J gene: TRBJ2-5
D gene: -
clone size: few
CDR3 protein: CASSYEGTRETQYF
CDR3 DNA: TGTGCCAGCAGTTACGAAGGGACTCGGGAGACCCAGTACTTC

V gene: TRBV3-1
J gene: TRBJ2-2
D gene: -
clone size: many
CDR3 protein: CASSQDPLGAGELFF
CDR3 DNA: TGTGCCAGCAGCCAAGATCCGTTAGGTGCCGGGGAGCTGTTTTTT

V gene: TRBV2
J gene: TRBJ2-1
D gene: -
clone size: -
CDR3 protein: CASRRLSGWAEQFF
CDR3 DNA: TGTGCCAGCAGGAGACTGTCGGGGTGGGCTGAGCAGTTCTTC

V gene: TRBV5-5
J gene: TRBJ1-1
D gene: -
clone size: -
CDR3 protein: CASSLIGVRGTEAFF
CDR3 DNA: TGTGCCAGCAGCTTGATAGGGGTCAGGGGCACTGAAGCTTTCTTT

V gene: TRBV10-3
J gene: TRBJ2-1
D gene: TRBD2
clone size: -
CDR3 protein: CAISERTSGRIHEQFF
CDR3 DNA: TGTGCCATCAGTGAGCGAACTAGCGGGAGGATCCATGAGCAGTTCTTC

V gene: TRBV10-3
J gene: TRBJ1-4
D gene: -
clone size: few
CDR3 protein: CAISERVNEKLFF
CDR3 DNA: TGTGCCATCAGTGAGAGGGTTAATGAAAAACTGTTTTTT

V gene: TRBV6-5
J gene: TRBJ2-5
D gene: -
clone size: -
CDR3 protein: CASSYSITGRETQYF
CDR3 DNA: TGTGCCAGCAGTTACTCGATAACGGGGCGAGAGACCCAGTACTTC

V gene: TRBV7-8
J gene: TRBJ2-3
D gene: -
clone size: few
CDR3 protein: CASSLVLPDTQYF
CDR3 DNA: TGTGCCAGCAGCTTAGTCCTCCCCGATACGCAGTATTTT

V gene: TRBV12-3/TRBV12-4
J gene: TRBJ2-7
D gene: -
clone size: -
CDR3 protein: CASRPGAGRVEQYF
CDR3 DNA: TGTGCCAGCAGGCCGGGGGCGGGGAGGGTCGAGCAGTACTTC

V gene: TRBV7-8
J gene: TRBJ2-6
D gene: TRBD1
clone size: few
CDR3 protein: CASSRGFRTGAGANVLTF
CDR3 DNA: TGTGCCAGCAGCCGCGGATTTAGGACAGGAGCTGGGGCCAACGTCCTGACTTTC